This T cell receptor (beta chain) was obtained from a study of shared clonotypes between healthy human individuals. Study conclusions and caveats: Generation probabilities of non-shared clonotypes were lower (relative to those shared by all four donors).

In the naive CD8 group, cells lacked CD45RO and were positively selected for CCR7, so terminally differentiated effector memory CD45RA+ cells were left out. Participating donors were healthy, HIV-negative adults free of recent acute infections or vaccinations. This CDR3 has 12 amino acids. Trimming took off 9 bases at V and 2 bases at J, with 11 bases between the two ends. CDR1 and CDR2 (germline): MNHEY, SMNVEV (reference sequence). Using immunoSEQ multiplex PCR, the repertoire was profiled, and TCRdb retains in-frame clones only, with some absent. The data hold fewer than 700,000 clones, with roughly 95% observed a single time. A word on this clone: The antigen is not known.

The chain is built from TRBV27 and TRBJ2-7; perhaps TRBD1 as D (5 bases). Material: naive CD8+ T cells sorted from blood. This TCR derives from a woman aged 30 to 39 in good health. CDR3: CASGHHPYEQYF. As DNA, the CDR3 is TGTGCCAGTGGACATCACCCCTACGAGCAGTACTTC.